This passage covers 31 T cell receptor beta chains from one sample sequenced in a study of lymphopenia after photon versus proton radiotherapy (dated by TCRdb to about 2019). Library preparation used the immunoSEQ multiplex PCR assay. TCRdb mirrors the immuneACCESS table, restricted to in-frame sequences. Some clones are absent from its copies; in checked studies, under half trace to an unresolved V gene, and the reason for the others is unknown. This sample comprises tens of thousands of clones, approximately 91% of them detected only once. Jointly, the top ten make up approximately 2.9% of the sample. Sequences were derived from peripheral blood, sampled from a patient treated with photon-based radiotherapy. The receptors come from a woman in her 70s with pancreatic cancer.

This chain connects TRBV6-1 to TRBJ2-1, with 7 positions matching TRBD1. The CDR3 is made up of 15 amino acids. V was clipped by 6 bases and J by 5 bases; unmatched bases: 10. CDR1 and CDR2 (germline): MNHNS, SASEGT. In DNA, the CDR3 is TGTGCCAGCAGGCCAACCGACAGGGTCCACAATGAGCAGTTCTTC. It yields the protein CASRPTDRVHNEQFF.

The chain couples TRBV29-1 to TRBJ2-3; TRBD2 aligns across 7 bases. Germline assignment: CDR1 SQVTM and CDR2 ANQGSEA. The CDR3 covers 13 residues. With 6 bases clipped from V and 0 bases from J, the junction kept 3 bases outside the gene matches. As DNA, the CDR3 is TGCAGCGTCTCGGGAGGCAGCACAGATACGCAGTATTTT. It translates to CSVSGGSTDTQYF.

The chain couples TRBV5-8 to TRBJ2-5; D unclear. V was shortened by 5 bases and J by 5 bases, with 4 bases between the two germline ends. The germline V gene encodes CDR1 SGHTS and CDR2 YDEGEE. The CDR3 covers 10 residues. The CDR3 bases are TGTGCCAGCAGGAAGGAGACCCAGTACTTC. It yields the protein CASRKETQYF. The full variable domain, in which reference TRBV5-8 and TRBJ2-5 provide the parts outside the CDR3, is EAGVTQSPTHLIKTRGQQATLRCSPISGHTSVYWYQQALGLGLQFLLWYDEGEERNRGNFPPRFSGRQFPNYSSELNVNALELEDSALYLCASRKETQYFGPGTRLLVL.

V usage is TRBV27 and J usage is TRBJ1-1; D is ambiguous. CDR1 and CDR2 from the germline V gene are MNHEY and SMNVEV (reference sequence). CDR3 size: 13 residues. V lost 8 bases to trimming and J lost 0 bases, with 10 bases between them. CDR3 loop: CASFGPMNTEAFF. The CDR3, as DNA: TGTGCCAGCTTTGGCCCCATGAACACTGAAGCTTTCTTT.

V and J are TRBV5-4 and TRBJ2-5; 12 nucleotides align to TRBD2. Germline loops: CDR1 SGHNT, CDR2 YYREEE (reference sequence). The CDR3 loop spans 13 amino acids. J gave up 5 bases and V 9 bases, and 5 bases lay outside the gene matches. Here the CDR3 reads CATKLAGGETQYF. CDR3 DNA: TGTGCCACCAAACTAGCGGGAGGTGAGACCCAGTACTTC.

A single count supports this clone. The chain uses TRBV19 and TRBJ2-7; perhaps TRBD1 as D (6 bases). Germline loops: CDR1 LNHDA, CDR2 SQIVND (reference sequence). With 6 bases removed from V and 0 bases from J, the gap between germline ends came to 9 bases. The CDR3 spans 13 residues. The CDR3 reads CASSLQGSYEQYF. In DNA, the CDR3 is TGTGCCAGTAGCCTACAGGGCTCCTACGAGCAGTACTTC.

The chain uses TRBV2 and TRBJ2-1, with 7 bases aligning to TRBD1. J lost 2 bases, V lost 6 bases, and 4 bases had no gene match. Germline V gives CDR1 SNHLY, CDR2 FYNNEI. The CDR3 is made up of 14 amino acids. CDR3 in DNA: TGTGCCAGCAGCACCGGGACAGCCTACAATGAGCAGTTCTTC. Encoded protein: CASSTGTAYNEQFF.

Remarks on this clone: The junction departs from germline at one end; a sequencing error may be responsible. The chain is built from TRBV7-7 and TRBJ2-1; D is unresolved. CDR3 length: 15 amino acids. CDR1 SSHAT and CDR2 FNYEAQ come from the germline V gene (reference sequence). CDR3 protein: CASSPSFGSYNEQFF. The CDR3 DNA follows: TGTGCTAGCAGCCCCTCCTTCGGGTCCTACAATGAGCAGTTCTTC.

The chain recombines TRBV27 with TRBJ1-5; D gene ambiguous. The CDR3 has 14 residues. Trimming shortened V by 2 bases and J by 1 base, and 6 bases separated the two germline ends. Looked up from germline, CDR1 is MNHEY and CDR2 is SMNVEV (reference sequence). This CDR3 is CASSLGSSNQPQHF. CDR3 bases: TGTGCCAGCAGTTTAGGTTCGAGCAATCAGCCCCAGCATTTT.

The chain links TRBV6-1 to TRBJ2-7; TRBD1 matches at 8 bases. Germline V CDR1 and CDR2: MNHNS, SASEGT. This CDR3 has 15 residues. The junction had 5 bases not matched to a gene; V was cut back by 3 bases and J by 1 base. In DNA, the CDR3 is TGTGCCAGCAGTGACCTGAGACAGGGGTCCTACGAGCAGTACTTC. Translation gives CASSDLRQGSYEQYF.

The rearrangement links TRBV7-9 to TRBJ2-1; 9 bases align to TRBD2. J gave up 2 bases and V 6 bases, and 8 bases lay outside the gene matches. The CDR3 totals 16 residues. Per germline, CDR1 SEHNR and CDR2 FQNEAQ (reference sequence). CDR3 protein: CASRSQIAGAYNEQFF. The CDR3 bases are TGTGCCAGCAGGTCTCAAATAGCGGGGGCCTACAATGAGCAGTTCTTC.

The chain links TRBV6-6 to TRBJ2-7; D may be TRBD1 (6 bases). Per the germline V gene, CDR1 is MNHNY and CDR2 is SVGAGI (reference sequence). Trimming left V 4 bases short and J 3 bases short, with 10 bases between. The CDR3 loop spans 13 amino acids. As DNA, the CDR3 is TGTGCCAGCAGTTCCGGACAGTTCTACGAGCAGTACTTC. It encodes CASSSGQFYEQYF.

This clone was seen repeatedly, ten times or more. CDR3 loop: CASSFAGSGVNTEAFF. CDR3 sequence (DNA): TGTGCCAGCAGTTTTGCAGGGAGTGGGGTGAACACTGAAGCTTTCTTT. The chain employs TRBV27 and TRBJ1-1; TRBD1 is a possible D gene (5 bases). CDR1 is MNHEY, CDR2 SMNVEV, per germline (reference sequence). V lost 3 bases to trimming and J lost 0 bases, with 14 bases between them. CDR3 size: 16 residues.

The chain uses TRBV11-2 and TRBJ2-7; no clear D gene. CDR3 length: 13 residues. CDR1 and CDR2 (germline): SGHAT, FQNNGV. The V end was cut by 4 bases, the J end by 3 bases, with 10 bases between. CDR3 DNA sequence: TGTGCCAGCAGCTCCCCTAGGTTCTACGAGCAGTACTTC. This encodes CASSSPRFYEQYF.

The chain joins TRBV7-3 to TRBJ2-6; D not certain. This CDR3 has 16 residues. The ends were cut back, 3 bases at V and 7 bases at J, with 16 bases in the middle. The germline V gene encodes CDR1 SGHTA and CDR2 FQGTGA. CDR3 nucleotides: TGTGCCAGCAGCTTGGGATTCACGGGCACAGCCAACGTCCTGACTTTC. Its translation is CASSLGFTGTANVLTF.

V and J are TRBV4-3 and TRBJ2-3; D unresolved. Germline CDR1 reads LGHNA; CDR2 reads YSLEER. This CDR3 comprises 13 residues. The ends were cut back, 1 base at V and 5 bases at J, with 7 bases in the middle. The DNA of the CDR3 is TGCGCCAGCAGCCAAGTCCCAGGAGATACGCAGTATTTT. Translating gives CASSQVPGDTQYF.

The chain employs TRBV2 and TRBJ2-1; 8 bases match TRBD1. Germline lookup yields CDR1 SNHLY and CDR2 FYNNEI. After removal of 8 bases from V and 5 bases from J, the junction contained 17 bases not matched to a gene. The CDR3 spans 17 residues. The CDR3 nucleotides read TGTGCCAGCGACTGGAGTATCTACGGGACAGGAAACAATGAGCAGTTCTTC. This sequence encodes CASDWSIYGTGNNEQFF.

The chain couples TRBV5-1 to TRBJ1-4; perhaps TRBD1 as D (5 bases). The CDR3 covers 15 residues. Trimming pared 0 bases from V and 3 bases from J, leaving 9 bases between. In germline, CDR1 is SGHRS, CDR2 YFSETQ. CDR3 sequence (DNA): TGCGCCAGCAGCTTGGGGACAACCTCTAATGAAAAACTGTTTTTT. Encoded protein: CASSLGTTSNEKLFF.

The chain couples TRBV7-2 to TRBJ2-5; 11 nucleotides match TRBD1. The germline V gene has CDR1 SGHTA and CDR2 FQGNSA. V lost 5 bases and J lost 5; bases outside the gene matches: 10. The CDR3 is 16 amino acids. CDR3 sequence reads: CASSPGQGASLETQYF. In DNA, the CDR3 is TGTGCCAGCAGCCCAGGACAGGGGGCTTCATTGGAGACCCAGTACTTC. Full variable domain (outside the CDR3, taken from reference TRBV7-2 and TRBJ2-5): GAGVSQSPSNKVTEKGKDVELRCDPISGHTALYWYRQSLGQGLEFLIYFQGNSAPDKSGLPSDRFSAERTGGSVSTLTIQRTQQEDSAVYLCASSPGQGASLETQYFGPGTRLLVL.

CDR3 region: CASSQDGADTQYF. Here the CDR3 DNA reads TGTGCCAGCAGCCAAGATGGCGCAGATACGCAGTATTTT. This chain links TRBV4-2 with TRBJ2-3; D gene uncertain. This CDR3 spans 13 amino acids. Germline V gives CDR1 LGHNA, CDR2 YNFKEQ. Deletions cut 0 bases from V and 4 bases from J, with 5 bases between.

J is TRBJ2-3 and V is TRBV14; D tentatively reads TRBD1 or TRBD2 (6 bases each). CDR3 length equals 15 residues. The ends were cut back, 0 bases at V and 3 bases at J, with 10 bases in the middle. The germline CDR1 and CDR2 sequences are SGHDN and FVKESK. The CDR3 spells CASSQDGGRTDTQYF. CDR3 sequence (DNA): TGTGCCAGCAGCCAAGATGGGGGGCGGACAGATACGCAGTATTTT.

This chain joins TRBV6-6 and TRBJ1-3; no firm D call. CDR1 MNHNY and CDR2 SVGAGI come from the germline V gene (reference sequence). V was shortened by 7 bases and J by 4 bases, with 11 bases between the two germline ends. The CDR3 covers 13 residues. The CDR3 reads CASILDQGNTIYF. The DNA of the CDR3 is TGTGCCAGCATTCTAGATCAGGGAAACACCATATATTTT.

The chain recombines TRBV27 with TRBJ2-1; 8 bases are shared with TRBD2. Looked up from germline, CDR1 is MNHEY and CDR2 is SMNVEV (reference sequence). This CDR3 is built from 11 residues. V was pared by 6 bases and J by 12 bases, with 4 bases of the junction left unmatched. Here the CDR3 DNA reads TGTGCCAGCAGCGACCGGGGGGGGCAGTTCTTC. This codes for CASSDRGGQFF.

The chain joins TRBV9 to TRBJ2-3, with D unresolved. V was clipped by 0 bases and J by 3 bases, with 11 bases between them. The CDR3 totals 15 residues. Germline assignment: CDR1 SGDLS and CDR2 YYNGEE. The CDR3 nucleotides read TGTGCCAGCAGCGTAGTCGGCTTGACTACAGATACGCAGTATTTT. It codes for CASSVVGLTTDTQYF.

The rearrangement links TRBV5-1 to TRBJ2-3; 11 bases are a match to TRBD2. Germline trimming cut 4 bases from V and 3 bases from J; bases unmatched to any gene: 7. Germline V gene sequence: CDR1 SGHRS, CDR2 YFSETQ. This CDR3 comprises 16 residues. The CDR3 nucleotides read TGCGCCAGCAGCAAAGGACTAGCGGGTTTTACAGATACGCAGTATTTT. This encodes CASSKGLAGFTDTQYF. Supplemented by reference TRBV5-1 and TRBJ2-3, the full variable domain reads KAGVTQTPRYLIKTRGQQVTLSCSPISGHRSVSWYQQTPGQGLQFLFEYFSETQRNKGNFPGRFSGRQFSNSRSEMNVSTLELGDSALYLCASSKGLAGFTDTQYFGPGTRLTVL.

The chain combines TRBV14 with TRBJ1-2; D call uncertain. Trimming pared 1 base from V and 4 bases from J, leaving 7 bases between. CDR3 size: 13 residues. CDR1 is SGHDN, CDR2 FVKESK, per germline. The CDR3: CASSQVPAYGYTF. In DNA form, the CDR3 reads TGTGCCAGCAGCCAAGTACCCGCCTATGGCTACACCTTC.

The V gene is TRBV27, the J gene TRBJ1-4; possibly TRBD1 for D (5 bases). This CDR3 spans 14 amino acids. Trimming took off 5 bases at V and 5 bases at J, with 12 bases between the two ends. Germline lookup yields CDR1 MNHEY and CDR2 SMNVEV (reference sequence). CDR3 sequence: CASSTGPLNEKLFF. CDR3 sequence (DNA): TGTGCCAGCAGTACGGGACCATTGAATGAAAAACTGTTTTTT. The whole variable domain, remainder taken from reference TRBV27 and TRBJ1-4, is EAQVTQNPRYLITVTGKKLTVTCSQNMNHEYMSWYRQDPGLGLRQIYYSMNVEVTDKGDVPEGYKVSRKEKRNFPLILESPSPNQTSLYFCASSTGPLNEKLFFGSGTQLSVL.

V is TRBV4-3 and J is TRBJ1-1; D not certain. V was trimmed by 4 bases and J by 4 bases, leaving 10 bases between them. The CDR3 runs to 13 residues. Germline V gene data show CDR1 as LGHNA and CDR2 as YSLEER. In DNA form, the CDR3 reads TGCGCCAGCAGCCGCGACCGGGGCACTGAAGCTTTCTTT. Protein: CASSRDRGTEAFF.

Comment on this clone: The identical CDR3 is also encoded by other nucleotide sequences in the sample. The V call is TRBV19, the J call TRBJ2-2, with no clear D. Germline V CDR1 and CDR2: LNHDA, SQIVND (reference sequence). V gave up 3 bases and J gave up 5 bases, with 4 bases separating them. The CDR3 loop spans 12 amino acids. CDR3 region: CASSIGTGELFF. CDR3 nucleotide sequence: TGTGCCAGTAGTATCGGTACCGGGGAGCTGTTTTTT.

The chain links TRBV4-1 to TRBJ2-2; D is possibly TRBD2 (5 bases). V lost 2 bases to trimming and J lost 2 bases, with 21 bases between them. CDR1 and CDR2 from the germline V gene are MGHRA and YSYEKL. CDR3 length: 19 amino acids. CDR3 region: CASSQLLLGYGVNTGELFF. The CDR3 nucleotides read TGCGCCAGCAGCCAACTCCTCCTCGGGTACGGGGTAAACACCGGGGAGCTGTTTTTT.

This clone was counted a few times. The V and J genes are TRBV29-1 and TRBJ2-2, with D unclear. The CDR3 spans 12 residues. V gave up 4 bases and J gave up 5 bases, with 8 bases separating them. Per germline, CDR1 SQVTM and CDR2 ANQGSEA. CDR3 bases: TGCAGCGTTGGTCTCCCGACCGGGGAGCTGTTTTTT. This translates into CSVGLPTGELFF.